This passage covers 17 T cell receptor beta chains from one sample sequenced in a study of shared clonotypes between healthy human individuals. TCRdb keeps only in-frame clones here, not all; method: immunoSEQ multiplex PCR. The sample has some 2,000,000 clones, approximately 95% seen once; the top ten hold 0.1% to 0.15%. Sequencing used naive CD4+ T cells sorted from blood. Subset reported: CD45RA+ positively selected. Receptors originate from a man between 18 and 35 years old in good health.

The chain links TRBV4-1 to TRBJ2-3; 7 bases match TRBD2. This CDR3 is built from 18 residues. J was trimmed by 4 bases and V by 1 base; bases with no gene match: 14. Germline CDR1 and CDR2: MGHRA and YSYEKL. The CDR3 bases are TGCGCCAGCAGCCAAGTCTATTCGGGCGTCGCGGGGGCAGATACGCAGTATTTT. This gives the protein CASSQVYSGVAGADTQYF.

This clone was recorded at least ten times. The gene calls are TRBV18 and TRBJ1-2; 11 nucleotides agree with TRBD1. Unmatched junction bases numbered 4, after V lost 3 bases and J lost 7 bases. This CDR3 region has 14 residues. CDR1 is KGHSH and CDR2 is LQKENI in the germline V gene. As DNA, the CDR3 is TGTGCCAGCTCACCCGGACAGGGGGCAGGTGGCTACACCTTC. This translates into CASSPGQGAGGYTF.

The chain combines TRBV30 with TRBJ1-1; D not resolved. The CDR3 spans 13 residues. The germline V and J ends were trimmed by 1 base and 4 bases, with 10 bases remaining between them. CDR1 is GTSNPN and CDR2 is SVGIG in the germline V gene (reference sequence). The CDR3 reads CAWSGEDFTEAFF. The CDR3 DNA reads TGTGCCTGGAGTGGCGAAGACTTCACTGAAGCTTTCTTT.

This clone was found a few times. Other DNA sequences within the sample encode an identical CDR3. The genes are TRBV30 and TRBJ2-3; the D gene is possibly TRBD1 (6 bases). The CDR3 spans 12 residues. The germline CDR1 and CDR2 sequences are GTSNPN and SVGIG (reference sequence). Trimming took 0 bases from V and 5 from J, leaving 6 bases between them. The CDR3 nucleotides read TGTGCCTGGAGTGTACAGGGAGATACGCAGTATTTT. This encodes CAWSVQGDTQYF.

The chain links TRBV5-1 to TRBJ1-4; perhaps TRBD1 as D (6 bases). V was pared by 4 bases and J by 7 bases, with 14 bases between. This CDR3 is 14 amino acids long. The germline gives CDR1 SGHRS, CDR2 YFSETQ. CDR3 loop: CASSRTGSGEKLFF. Here the CDR3 DNA reads TGCGCCAGCAGCAGAACAGGGAGCGGTGAAAAACTGTTTTTT.

This clone has just one count. The chain recombines TRBV25-1 with TRBJ1-4; D unclear. V was shortened by 6 bases and J by 7 bases, with 15 bases between the two germline ends. There are 14 residues in the CDR3. Germline CDR1 is MGHDK and CDR2 is SYGVNS. For the CDR3, the DNA is TGTGCCAGCAGCGGTCCCCTGAAGAGTGAAAAACTGTTTTTT. Residues: CASSGPLKSEKLFF. Variable domain in full (rest from reference TRBV25-1 and TRBJ1-4): EADIYQTPRYLVIGTGKKITLECSQTMGHDKMYWYQQDPGMELHLIHYSYGVNSTEKGDLSSESTVSRIRTEHFPLTLESARPSHTSQYLCASSGPLKSEKLFFGSGTQLSVL.

This chain links TRBV9 with TRBJ2-5, with D perhaps assigned TRBD1 or TRBD2 (5 bases each). The V and J ends lost 4 bases and 2 bases respectively, with 12 bases between them. CDR1 SGDLS and CDR2 YYNGEE come from the germline V gene. The CDR3 sequence is 14 residues long. The DNA of the CDR3 is TGTGCCAGCAGCACAACCGGGGCACAAGAGACCCAGTACTTC. As protein: CASSTTGAQETQYF.

This clone was seen just once. The chain couples TRBV6-5 to TRBJ1-1, with no clear D. Trimming removed 6 bases from V and 6 bases from J, with 11 bases in between. The CDR3 has 12 residues. Looked up from germline, CDR1 is MNHEY and CDR2 is SVGAGI. CDR3 loop: CASSTGAAEAFF. The CDR3 DNA sequence: TGTGCCAGCAGCACGGGTGCTGCTGAAGCTTTCTTT.

As for this clone: Other DNA sequences in the sample encode the same CDR3. The chain joins TRBV28 to TRBJ2-7, with D possibly matching TRBD2 (5 bases). CDR1 and CDR2 from the germline V gene are MDHEN and SYDVKM. V gave up 8 bases and J gave up 2 bases, with 7 bases separating them. The CDR3 contains 11 residues. Here the CDR3 reads CASRGPYEQYF. Written as DNA, the CDR3 is TGTGCCAGCCGAGGGCCCTACGAGCAGTACTTC.

The chain carries TRBV9 and TRBJ2-1, with D hard to call. Germline V lookup: CDR1 SGDLS, CDR2 YYNGEE. V was pared by 0 bases and J by 7 bases, with 14 bases between. This CDR3 contains 15 residues. CDR3 protein: CASSVVSLPVNEQFF. The CDR3 coding sequence is TGTGCCAGCAGCGTAGTCTCGCTACCCGTTAATGAGCAGTTCTTC.

Comment on this clone: Other nucleotide sequences from this sample produce the same CDR3. The chain carries TRBV5-1 and TRBJ2-1, with D unclear. This CDR3 spans 14 amino acids. Germline V gene data show CDR1 as SGHRS and CDR2 as YFSETQ. The V end lost 0 bases, the J end lost 4 bases, and 8 bases lay between the germline ends. In nucleotides, the CDR3 is TGCGCCAGCAGCTTGGAGGTTAGTTACAATGAGCAGTTCTTC. Encoded protein: CASSLEVSYNEQFF.

The J gene is TRBJ1-2, the V gene TRBV12-5; D not certain. The CDR3 sequence is 14 residues long. V lost 7 bases and J lost 5, with 17 bases in between. Germline V lookup: CDR1 LGHNT, CDR2 FRNRAP. Here the CDR3 DNA reads TGTGCTAGTGTCCCTAACCTTGGTTTTTATGGCTACACCTTC. Translating gives CASVPNLGFYGYTF.

This chain uses TRBV4-1 with TRBJ1-2, with D perhaps TRBD1 (6 bases). The CDR3 totals 17 residues. V was pared by 3 bases and J by 8 bases, with 25 bases between. Germline CDR1 and CDR2: MGHRA and YSYEKL. The CDR3 region is CASSQPYTGQGPEGYTF. Here the CDR3 DNA reads TGCGCCAGCAGCCAGCCATATACGGGCCAGGGGCCGGAGGGCTACACCTTC.

The chain recombines TRBV13 with TRBJ2-6; D gene uncertain. This CDR3 comprises 17 residues. The germline gives CDR1 PRHDT, CDR2 FYEKMQ (reference sequence). Trimming took 4 bases from V and 0 from J, leaving 13 bases between them. The CDR3 protein is CASSSLKADSGANVLTF. DNA for the CDR3: TGTGCCAGCAGCTCGCTTAAGGCGGACTCTGGGGCCAACGTCCTGACTTTC.

V usage is TRBV28 and J usage is TRBJ1-1; 7 bases agree with TRBD1. Germline trimming cut 6 bases from V and 1 base from J; bases unmatched to any gene: 8. Germline loops: CDR1 MDHEN, CDR2 SYDVKM. The CDR3 spans 15 residues. CDR3 DNA sequence: TGTGCCAGCAGCCCAGGGGGGGTTCAGAACACTGAAGCTTTCTTT. Protein sequence: CASSPGGVQNTEAFF.

This chain joins TRBV19 and TRBJ1-6, with 11 bases aligning to TRBD1. Germline trimming cut 5 bases from V and 7 bases from J; bases unmatched to any gene: 4. CDR1 is LNHDA, CDR2 SQIVND, per germline (reference sequence). The CDR3 totals 15 residues. The CDR3 loop reads CASSAGQGENSPLHF. As DNA, the CDR3 is TGTGCCAGTAGTGCGGGACAGGGGGAAAATTCACCCCTCCACTTT.

The chain is built from TRBV5-1 and TRBJ1-2; 7 bases line up with TRBD1. With 3 bases clipped from V and 6 bases from J, the junction kept 5 bases outside the gene matches. This CDR3 comprises 13 residues. Germline loops: CDR1 SGHRS, CDR2 YFSETQ. In nucleotides, the CDR3 is TGCGCCAGCAGCTCGAGGGGGCCGGATGGCTACACCTTC. Translating it yields CASSSRGPDGYTF.